One sample yielded the 27 T cell receptor beta chains listed below, sequenced in a study of blood T cell repertoires in COVID-19. Generated by immunoSEQ multiplex PCR, the TCRdb table keeps only in-frame clones and is missing some. Of 90,000 or so clones in the sample, about 79% were seen once. What was sequenced was peripheral blood. These receptors were collected from a man between 60 and 75 years old with acute or convalescent COVID-19.

The V gene is TRBV11-2, the J gene TRBJ2-2, with 8 bases lining up with TRBD1. The CDR3 sequence is 15 residues long. Germline V gene lookup returns CDR1 SGHAT and CDR2 FQNNGV. The V gene end was trimmed by 8 bases and the J gene end by 4 bases; junction bases not matched to a gene: 9. The DNA for the CDR3 is TGTGCCAGCGGAGCCCAGGGGGCGCCCACCGGGGAGCTGTTTTTT. Its translation: CASGAQGAPTGELFF.

The rearrangement uses TRBV28 and TRBJ2-3, with TRBD1 identical over 11 bases. The length of the CDR3 is 18 residues. Germline CDR1 is MDHEN and CDR2 is SYDVKM. After removal of 8 bases from V and 3 bases from J, the junction contained 16 bases not matched to a gene. CDR3 nucleotides: TGTGCCAGCCCCCTGGGGGGACAGGGGGGGTGTGGTACAGATACGCAGTATTTT. Amino acids: CASPLGGQGGCGTDTQYF.

Only one count was recorded for this clone. Other DNA sequences within the sample encode an identical CDR3. The chain has TRBV5-1 and TRBJ2-6; D might be TRBD2 (5 bases). V was trimmed by 0 bases and J by 0 bases, leaving 7 bases between them. The CDR3 is 16 residues long. CDR1 is SGHRS, CDR2 YFSETQ, per germline. The DNA for the CDR3 is TGCGCCAGCAGCTTGGCGGCGGGCTCTGGGGCCAACGTCCTGACTTTC. Residues: CASSLAAGSGANVLTF.

This chain connects TRBV28 to TRBJ1-6; 7 nucleotides agree with TRBD1. V shed 6 bases and J 7 bases; nucleotides not matched to a gene: 9. The CDR3 has 15 amino acids. Germline assignment: CDR1 MDHEN and CDR2 SYDVKM. The CDR3 here is CASSPWDRQNSPLHF. The CDR3 DNA is TGTGCCAGCAGCCCGTGGGACAGACAAAATTCACCCCTCCACTTT.

This clone was observed a single time. The chain employs TRBV7-8 and TRBJ2-1; D might be TRBD1 (6 bases). The V gene's germline CDR1 is SGHVS and CDR2 FQNEAQ. V lost 4 bases and J 0 bases, leaving 19 bases between the germline ends. This CDR3 has 18 residues. CDR3 protein: CASSSDQQGWGSYNEQFF. The CDR3 DNA reads as TGTGCCAGCAGCTCAGATCAACAGGGTTGGGGCTCCTACAATGAGCAGTTCTTC.

This chain connects TRBV18 to TRBJ1-6; D is possibly TRBD1 (5 bases). The germline V and J ends were trimmed by 3 bases and 5 bases, with 14 bases remaining between them. The CDR3 has 16 amino acids. Germline CDR1 reads KGHSH; CDR2 reads LQKENI. CDR3 nucleotide sequence: TGTGCCAGCTCACCGGACCAGGGTTCCCATAATTCACCCCTCCACTTT. It translates to CASSPDQGSHNSPLHF.

The chain uses TRBV18 and TRBJ2-2, with a weak D call TRBD1 (5 bases). Germline values: CDR1 KGHSH, CDR2 LQKENI. This CDR3 has 16 amino acids. V was pared by 1 base and J by 7 bases, with 16 bases between. CDR3 region: CASSPQRLGAGGELFF. The CDR3 DNA sequence: TGTGCCAGCTCACCACAGAGGTTAGGGGCCGGCGGGGAGCTGTTTTTT.

J is TRBJ2-3 and V is TRBV7-3; 9 bases are shared with TRBD1. Germline values: CDR1 SGHTA, CDR2 FQGTGA. The CDR3 is 15 residues long. V was clipped by 1 base and J by 4 bases; unmatched bases: 3. This CDR3 reads CASSLKGQGPDTQYF. The CDR3 region has the DNA TGTGCCAGCAGCTTAAAGGGACAGGGCCCAGATACGCAGTATTTT.

The chain links TRBV5-1 to TRBJ1-1; D perhaps matches TRBD1 (5 bases). The germline V gene encodes CDR1 SGHRS and CDR2 YFSETQ. V was cut by 0 bases and J by 2 bases, with 8 bases left in between. The CDR3 consists of 14 residues. The CDR3 sequence is CASSLAGGNTEAFF. Written as DNA, the CDR3 is TGCGCCAGCAGCTTGGCCGGGGGTAACACTGAAGCTTTCTTT.

This clone was counted once. This chain uses TRBV9 with TRBJ1-5; 8 bases match TRBD1. Germline trimming cut 3 bases from V and 7 bases from J; bases unmatched to any gene: 6. The V gene's germline CDR1 is SGDLS and CDR2 YYNGEE. The CDR3 spans 14 residues. The CDR3 DNA sequence: TGTGCCAGCAGCGCCTCAGGGACAGGCCAGCCCCAGCATTTT. Residues: CASSASGTGQPQHF. The full variable domain, its missing parts supplied by reference TRBV9 and TRBJ1-5, is DSGVTQTPKHLITATGQRVTLRCSPRSGDLSVYWYQQSLDQGLQFLIQYYNGEERAKGNILERFSAQQFPDLHSELNLSSLELGDSALYFCASSASGTGQPQHFGDGTRLSIL.

The genes are TRBV5-1 and TRBJ2-5; a possible D gene is TRBD2 (5 bases). Germline-derived CDR1 and CDR2 are SGHRS and YFSETQ. The CDR3 loop spans 14 amino acids. Trimming left V 0 bases short and J 2 bases short, with 8 bases between. The CDR3 loop reads CASSLAPGQETQYF. Here the CDR3 DNA reads TGCGCCAGCAGCTTGGCCCCGGGGCAAGAGACCCAGTACTTC.

This chain links TRBV5-5 with TRBJ1-3; D might be TRBD1 (5 bases). Germline V gene data show CDR1 as SGHKS and CDR2 as YYEKEE (reference sequence). Trimming left V 4 bases short and J 0 bases short, with 17 bases between. The CDR3 covers 17 residues. The CDR3 bases are TGTGCCAGCAGCCCCGGCCCAAGGGGCTCCTCTGGAAACACCATATATTTT. Its protein product is CASSPGPRGSSGNTIYF.

This clone has only one observation. The chain recombines TRBV2 with TRBJ1-6; unclear D gene. Germline loops: CDR1 SNHLY, CDR2 FYNNEI. The V gene lost 6 bases and the J gene lost 13 bases, with 19 bases spanning the gap. The CDR3 spans 14 residues. Here the CDR3 DNA reads TGTGCCAGCAGAGAGGAAGGGATTCTAGCTCCCCTCCACTTT. This translates into CASREEGILAPLHF.

In its sample, this clone was seen a few times. The rearrangement uses TRBV7-2 and TRBJ1-2; a weak D match, TRBD1 (6 bases). The V and J ends lost 5 bases and 8 bases respectively, with 21 bases between them. Germline lookup yields CDR1 SGHTA and CDR2 FQGNSA. CDR3 length equals 15 residues. In nucleotides, the CDR3 is TGTGCCAGCAGCACCACCTCGACAGGCTCTGGGGGCTACACCTTC. Its translation is CASSTTSTGSGGYTF.

This chain uses TRBV5-4 with TRBJ2-5, with 12 bases aligning to TRBD2. V lost 0 bases and J lost 1; bases outside the gene matches: 1. CDR3 size: 16 residues. Germline V gives CDR1 SGHNT, CDR2 YYREEE (reference sequence). For the CDR3, the DNA is TGTGCCAGCAGCTTGGTGGGACTAGCGGGCCAAGAGACCCAGTACTTC. Protein product: CASSLVGLAGQETQYF. Drawing the rest from reference TRBV5-4 and TRBJ2-5, the complete variable domain is ETGVTQSPTHLIKTRGQQVTLRCSSQSGHNTVSWYQQALGQGPQFIFQYYREEENGRGNFPPRFSGLQFPNYSSELNVNALELDDSALYLCASSLVGLAGQETQYFGPGTRLLVL.

In this sample, this clone turned up once. The rearrangement joins TRBV7-2 to TRBJ1-2; D is unclear. Germline V CDR1 and CDR2: SGHTA, FQGNSA. CDR3 length: 14 residues. The germline V and J ends were trimmed by 1 base and 4 bases, with 10 bases remaining between them. The DNA for the CDR3 is TGTGCCAGCAGCTTAGGAGAGGGCCTCTATGGCTACACCTTC. Protein: CASSLGEGLYGYTF.

The chain employs TRBV15 and TRBJ1-5; D is unclear. Germline lookup yields CDR1 LNHNV and CDR2 YYDKDF (reference sequence). The CDR3 runs 15 residues. The V and J ends lost 1 base and 6 bases respectively, with 13 bases between them. CDR3 amino acids: CATSRVIEFRQPQHF. The CDR3 DNA reads TGTGCCACCAGCAGAGTTATCGAGTTTCGTCAGCCCCAGCATTTT.

V and J are TRBV2 and TRBJ2-3; 12 positions match TRBD2. Germline V gene lookup returns CDR1 SNHLY and CDR2 FYNNEI. The CDR3 extends over 17 amino acids. V was pared by 6 bases and J by 4 bases, with 11 bases of the junction left unmatched. The CDR3 DNA sequence: TGTGCCAGCAGGTCCGGGACTAGCGGGTTTGTCCCAGATACGCAGTATTTT. Translated, it gives CASRSGTSGFVPDTQYF. Full variable domain (remainder filled in from reference TRBV2 and TRBJ2-3): EPEVTQTPSHQVTQMGQEVILRCVPISNHLYFYWYRQILGQKVEFLVSFYNNEISEKSEIFDDQFSVERPDGSNFTLKIRSTKLEDSAMYFCASRSGTSGFVPDTQYFGPGTRLTVL.

This clone was recorded only once. The J gene is TRBJ1-1, the V gene TRBV4-2; D is ambiguous. CDR3 length: 14 amino acids. Trimming stripped 3 bases from V and 5 bases from J, with 13 bases between. Germline loops: CDR1 LGHNA, CDR2 YNFKEQ. CDR3 bases: TGTGCCAGCAGCCATCATCGGGGTGATACTGAAGCTTTCTTT. Translation gives CASSHHRGDTEAFF.

The V gene is TRBV24-1, the J gene TRBJ2-7; 9 bases match TRBD1. CDR3 length: 19 amino acids. V trimming: 1 base; J trimming: 2 bases; junction bases outside the gene matches: 14. Germline lookup yields CDR1 KGHDR and CDR2 SFDVKD. In nucleotides, the CDR3 is TGTGCCACCAGTGATTTCGGATGGGTCTTGGGACAGGGAACCTACGAGCAGTACTTC. This sequence encodes CATSDFGWVLGQGTYEQYF.

The chain combines TRBV18 with TRBJ2-5, with D tentatively TRBD2 (5 bases). Germline-derived CDR1 and CDR2 are KGHSH and LQKENI. V lost 6 bases to trimming and J lost 2 bases, with 13 bases between them. The CDR3 covers 14 residues. CDR3: CASSLRGSQETQYF. The CDR3 region has the DNA TGTGCCAGCTCCCTTCGGGGATCGCAAGAGACCCAGTACTTC.

The genes are TRBV18 and TRBJ2-2, with D uncertain. V was shortened by 4 bases and J by 3 bases, with 12 bases between the two germline ends. The CDR3 extends over 15 amino acids. Looked up from germline, CDR1 is KGHSH and CDR2 is LQKENI. The CDR3 DNA is TGTGCCAGCTCACTTATCAGTGAGGACACCGGGGAGCTGTTTTTT. It specifies CASSLISEDTGELFF. The full variable domain, in which reference TRBV18 and TRBJ2-2 provide the parts outside the CDR3, is NAGVMQNPRHLVRRRGQEARLRCSPMKGHSHVYWYRQLPEEGLKFMVYLQKENIIDESGMPKERFSAEFPKEGPSILRIQQVVRGDSAAYFCASSLISEDTGELFFGEGSRLTVL.

J is TRBJ2-3 and V is TRBV6-5; D unclear. CDR1 is MNHEY and CDR2 is SVGAGI in the germline V gene. Trimming shortened V by 0 bases and J by 0 bases, and 7 bases separated the two germline ends. The CDR3 loop spans 15 amino acids. The CDR3 DNA follows: TGTGCCAGCAGTTACTCCCCCTACAGCACAGATACGCAGTATTTT. This sequence encodes CASSYSPYSTDTQYF.

This chain joins TRBV5-1 and TRBJ2-5, with 9 nucleotides matching TRBD2. In germline, CDR1 is SGHRS, CDR2 YFSETQ. Trimming removed 0 bases from V and 7 bases from J; junction bases left unmatched: 1. The CDR3 is 13 residues long. The CDR3 loop reads CASSLELAGTQYF. As DNA, the CDR3 is TGCGCCAGCAGCTTGGAACTAGCGGGGACCCAGTACTTC.

The chain joins TRBV5-1 to TRBJ2-3, with TRBD2 matching over 11 bases. The CDR3 runs 14 residues. The V gene end was trimmed by 2 bases and the J gene end by 6 bases; junction bases not matched to a gene: 2. Germline lookup yields CDR1 SGHRS and CDR2 YFSETQ. This chain's CDR3 is CASSFSGGADTQYF. Here the CDR3 DNA reads TGCGCCAGCAGCTTTAGCGGGGGGGCGGATACGCAGTATTTT.

This chain links TRBV6-6 with TRBJ2-5; weak D call: TRBD1 (6 bases). Deletions cut 5 bases from V and 2 bases from J, with 21 bases between. The germline V gene encodes CDR1 MNHNY and CDR2 SVGAGI (reference sequence). There are 17 residues in the CDR3. CDR3 nucleotides: TGTGCCAGCAGTCCCCTGGGCTTCCGGGACAAACAAGAGACCCAGTACTTC. This encodes CASSPLGFRDKQETQYF.

CDR3 protein: CASSHDLGKSGGSPLHF. For the CDR3, the DNA is TGCGCCAGCAGCCACGACCTGGGGAAAAGCGGCGGGTCACCCCTCCACTTT. This chain joins TRBV4-3 and TRBJ1-6; D gene ambiguous. Germline CDR1 reads LGHNA; CDR2 reads YSLEER. This CDR3 contains 17 residues. Trimming removed 3 bases from V and 10 bases from J, with 22 bases in between.